Described below is a single TCR beta chain sequence and its context. Its target is not known. The sample comes from a study of vaccination effects on CD4 cells after COVID-19. Background on the study: Culturing of a few million PBMC per well took place with approximately 10 IU/ml IL-2 and around 10 ug/ml peptides.

Culture lasted around eleven days before CD4+ T cell isolation. Two doses of BNT162b2 or mRNA-1273 vaccine were administered to participants. The authors replaced half the medium with IL-2 medium on days 3 and 7. Assay: immunoSEQ multiplex PCR; the TCRdb copy retains only in-frame clones and omits some. This sample yields more than 55,000 clones, of which just under 80% are seen a single time; 3.5% to 5% belongs to the top ten. The CDR3 sequence is 13 residues long. Trimming pared 5 bases from V and 8 bases from J, leaving 10 bases between. CDR1 is SGHAT and CDR2 is FQDESV in the germline V gene (reference sequence).

The TCR originated in a human donor who received a COVID-19 vaccine. V is TRBV11-1 and J is TRBJ1-6, with D unresolved. The specimen comprised CD4+ T cells from PBMCs cultured without peptide, sampled after COVID-19 vaccination. CDR3 DNA: TGTGCCAGCAGCCCGGGTGGTCATTCACCCCTCCACTTT. Translating it yields CASSPGGHSPLHF. Looking up the rest from reference TRBV11-1 and TRBJ1-6 gives the full variable domain: EAEVAQSPRYKITEKSQAVAFWCDPISGHATLYWYRQILGQGPELLVQFQDESVVDDSQLPKDRFSAERLKGVDSTLKIQPAELGDSAMYLCASSPGGHSPLHFGNGTRLTVT.